Described below is a single TCR beta chain sequence and its context. The sample's treatment: approximately 18 received Ad26.COV2.S at low or high dose, single or two shots; several received placebo; per-sample allocation not given. Sampling happened 63 days after the first vaccine or placebo injection. This entry comes from a study of Ad26.COV2.S vaccination and SARS-CoV-2 variants. Study context: Within the COV1001 Ad26.COV2.S trial arm, the donor was enrolled.

The V end lost 6 bases, the J end lost 7 bases, and 16 bases lay between the germline ends. The CDR3 is made up of 14 amino acids. Germline CDR1 and CDR2: SNHLY and FYNNEI. Sequencing was performed with immunoSEQ multiplex PCR; in TCRdb, only in-frame clones are kept and a portion is missing. The table shows some 450,000 clones, with about 90% occurring only once. The TCR was taken from a person aged 18-60 years who received the Ad26.COV2.S COVID-19 vaccine or a placebo. The genes are TRBV2 and TRBJ2-1, with no clear D. The sequencing here drew on peripheral blood, taken in a trial of Ad26.COV2.S vaccine versus placebo. This CDR3 reads CASSARGRANEQFF. The CDR3 coding sequence is TGTGCCAGCAGCGCCCGCGGCCGGGCTAATGAGCAGTTCTTC.